Detailed here is one TCR beta chain. The antigen is not known. The CDR3 loop spans 14 amino acids. Per the germline V gene, CDR1 is SGHRS and CDR2 is YFSETQ. Trimming took off 6 bases at V and 5 bases at J, with 14 bases between the two ends. The data were produced by immunoSEQ multiplex PCR, yet TCRdb's version contains in-frame clones alone and is incomplete. The table has around 310,000 clones, roughly 79% seen once. This sample was included in a study of cytotoxic CD8 clonotypes in ibrutinib-treated CLL. Broader study findings: Public clonotypes proved infrequent, and on treatment they shrank or remained steady. Clonality (at baseline) was higher than in age-matched healthy donors and tracked circulating CD8+ T-cell counts.

Sequencing used PBMCs, obtained before ibrutinib treatment. The clonotype originates from a human donor with chronic lymphocytic leukemia. The gene calls are TRBV5-1 and TRBJ2-2; D possibly matches TRBD1 or TRBD2 (5 bases each). In DNA form, the CDR3 reads TGCGCCAGCAACCGGGGCGGCTATACCGGGGAGCTGTTTTTT. The encoded protein is CASNRGGYTGELFF.